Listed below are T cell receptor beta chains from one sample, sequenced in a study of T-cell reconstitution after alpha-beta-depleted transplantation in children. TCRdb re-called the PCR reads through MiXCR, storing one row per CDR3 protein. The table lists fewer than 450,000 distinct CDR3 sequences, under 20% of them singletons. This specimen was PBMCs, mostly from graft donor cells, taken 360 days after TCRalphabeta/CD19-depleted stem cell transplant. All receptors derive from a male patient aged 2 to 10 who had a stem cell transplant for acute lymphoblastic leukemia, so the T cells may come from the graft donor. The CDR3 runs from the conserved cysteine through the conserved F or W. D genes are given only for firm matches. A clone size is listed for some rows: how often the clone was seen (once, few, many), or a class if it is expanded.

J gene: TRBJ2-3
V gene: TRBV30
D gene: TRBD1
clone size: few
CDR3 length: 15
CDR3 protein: CAWGRGTGVSDTQYF

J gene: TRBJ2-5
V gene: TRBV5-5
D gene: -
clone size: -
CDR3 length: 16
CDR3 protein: CASSLAPGLSRETQYF

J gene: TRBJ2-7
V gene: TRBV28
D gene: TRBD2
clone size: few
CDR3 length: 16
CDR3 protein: CASSLGLAGPAYEQYF

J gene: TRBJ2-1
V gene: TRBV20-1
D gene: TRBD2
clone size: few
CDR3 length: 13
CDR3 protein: CSARGGGYNEQFF

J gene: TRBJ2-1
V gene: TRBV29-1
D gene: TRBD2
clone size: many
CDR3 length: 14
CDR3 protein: CSVETSGISNEQFF

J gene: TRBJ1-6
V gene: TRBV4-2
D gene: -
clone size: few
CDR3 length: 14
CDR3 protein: CASSQLDGNSPLHF

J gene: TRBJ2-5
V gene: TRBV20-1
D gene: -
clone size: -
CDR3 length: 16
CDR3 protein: CSARDPARIGTETQYF

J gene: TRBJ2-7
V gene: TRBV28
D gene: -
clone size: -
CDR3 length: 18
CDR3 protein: CASSLLRLVGVGGYEQYF

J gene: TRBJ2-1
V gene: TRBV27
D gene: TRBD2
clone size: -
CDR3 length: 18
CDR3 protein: CASRPQSTTGTRFNEQFF

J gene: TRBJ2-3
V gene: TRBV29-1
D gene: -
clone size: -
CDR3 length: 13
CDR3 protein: CSVGPLYTDTQYF

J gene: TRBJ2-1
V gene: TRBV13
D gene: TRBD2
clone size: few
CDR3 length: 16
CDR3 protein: CASSIASGGVRNEQFF

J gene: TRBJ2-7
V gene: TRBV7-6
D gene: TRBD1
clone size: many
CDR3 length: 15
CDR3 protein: CASSRTGANSYEQYF

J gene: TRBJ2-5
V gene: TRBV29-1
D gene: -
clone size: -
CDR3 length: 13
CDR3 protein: CSVERGGAVTQYF

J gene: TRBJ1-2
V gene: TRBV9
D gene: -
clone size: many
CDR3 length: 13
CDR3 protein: CASSVVPGYGYTF

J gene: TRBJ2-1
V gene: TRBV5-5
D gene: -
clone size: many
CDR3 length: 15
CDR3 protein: CASSRTGTTYNEQFF

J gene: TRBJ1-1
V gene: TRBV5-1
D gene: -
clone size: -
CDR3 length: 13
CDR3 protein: CASILGWVPEAFF

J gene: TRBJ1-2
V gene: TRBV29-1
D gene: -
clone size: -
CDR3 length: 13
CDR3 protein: CSVEDGINYGYTF

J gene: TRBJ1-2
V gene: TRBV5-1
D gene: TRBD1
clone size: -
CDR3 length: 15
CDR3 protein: CASRPNPQGTYGYTF

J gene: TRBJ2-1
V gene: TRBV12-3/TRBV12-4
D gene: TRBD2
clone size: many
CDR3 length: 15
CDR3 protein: CASSFWGLAGTQQFF

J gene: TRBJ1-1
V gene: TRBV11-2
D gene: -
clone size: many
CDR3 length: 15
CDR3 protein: CASSLERVLNTEAFF

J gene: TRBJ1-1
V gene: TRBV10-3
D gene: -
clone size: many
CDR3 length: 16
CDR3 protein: CAISESFGGGNTEAFF

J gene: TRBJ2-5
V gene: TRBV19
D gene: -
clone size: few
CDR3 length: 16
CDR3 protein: CASSMHPAGTQETQYF

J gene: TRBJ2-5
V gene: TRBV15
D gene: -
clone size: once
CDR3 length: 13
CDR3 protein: CATSREWVGTQYF

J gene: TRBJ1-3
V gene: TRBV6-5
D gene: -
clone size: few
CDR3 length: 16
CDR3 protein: CASSYSRRSSGNTIYF